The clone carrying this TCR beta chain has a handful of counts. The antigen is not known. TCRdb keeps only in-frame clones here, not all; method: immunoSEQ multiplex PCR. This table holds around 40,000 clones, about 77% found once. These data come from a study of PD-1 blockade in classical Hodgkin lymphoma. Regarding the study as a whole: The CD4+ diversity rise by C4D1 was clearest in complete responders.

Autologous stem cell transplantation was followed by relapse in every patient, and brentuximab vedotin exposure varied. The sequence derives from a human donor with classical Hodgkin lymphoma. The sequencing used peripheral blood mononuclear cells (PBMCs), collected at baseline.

The CDR3 loop is CASSQDWYSGEKLFF. The CDR3 coding sequence is TGCGCCAGCAGCCAAGATTGGTATTCGGGGGAAAAACTGTTTTTT. The chain recombines TRBV4-3 with TRBJ1-4; D is undetermined. CDR1 and CDR2 (germline): LGHNA, YSLEER. CDR3 length: 15 residues. Trimming cost V 0 bases and J 8 bases, with 13 bases left between them.